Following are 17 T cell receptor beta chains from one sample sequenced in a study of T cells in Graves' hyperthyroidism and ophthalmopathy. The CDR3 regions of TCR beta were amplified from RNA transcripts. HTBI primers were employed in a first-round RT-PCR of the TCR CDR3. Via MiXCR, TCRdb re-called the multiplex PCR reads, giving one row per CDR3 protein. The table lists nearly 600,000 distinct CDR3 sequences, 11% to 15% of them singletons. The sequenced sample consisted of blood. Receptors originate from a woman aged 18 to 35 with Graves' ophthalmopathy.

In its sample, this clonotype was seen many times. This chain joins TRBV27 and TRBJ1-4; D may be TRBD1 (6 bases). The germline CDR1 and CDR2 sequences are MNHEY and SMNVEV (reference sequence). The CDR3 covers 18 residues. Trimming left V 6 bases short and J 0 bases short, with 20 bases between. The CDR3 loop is CASSPRGTSGATNEKLFF. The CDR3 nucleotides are TGTGCCAGCAGCCCTAGGGGGACCTCAGGGGCAACTAATGAAAAACTGTTTTTT.

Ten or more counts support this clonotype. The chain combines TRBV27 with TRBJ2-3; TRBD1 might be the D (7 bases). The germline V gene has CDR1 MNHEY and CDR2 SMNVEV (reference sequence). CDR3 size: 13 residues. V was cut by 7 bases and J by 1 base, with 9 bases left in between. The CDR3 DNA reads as TGTGCCAGCACAGGGGGGCGCACAGATACGCAGTATTTT. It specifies CASTGGRTDTQYF.

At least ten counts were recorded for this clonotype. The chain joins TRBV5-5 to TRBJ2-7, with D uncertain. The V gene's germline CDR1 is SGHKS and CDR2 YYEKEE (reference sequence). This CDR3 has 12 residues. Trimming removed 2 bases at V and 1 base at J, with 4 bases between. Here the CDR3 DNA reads TGTGCCAGCAGCTTTTTTTCCTACGAGCAGTACTTC. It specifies CASSFFSYEQYF.

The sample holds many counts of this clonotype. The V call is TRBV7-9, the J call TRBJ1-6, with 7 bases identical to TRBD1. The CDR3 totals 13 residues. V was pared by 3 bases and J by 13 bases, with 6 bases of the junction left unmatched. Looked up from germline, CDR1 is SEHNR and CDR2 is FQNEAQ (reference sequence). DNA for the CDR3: TGTGCCAGCAGCTTGGACACACAGGGGCCCCTCCACTTT. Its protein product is CASSLDTQGPLHF.

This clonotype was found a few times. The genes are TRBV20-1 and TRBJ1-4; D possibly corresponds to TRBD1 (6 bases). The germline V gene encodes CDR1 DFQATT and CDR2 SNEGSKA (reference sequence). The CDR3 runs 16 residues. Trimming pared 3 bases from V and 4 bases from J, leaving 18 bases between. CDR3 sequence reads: CSASGGSQGLNEKLFF. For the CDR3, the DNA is TGCAGTGCTAGTGGGGGCAGCCAAGGACTTAATGAAAAACTGTTTTTT.

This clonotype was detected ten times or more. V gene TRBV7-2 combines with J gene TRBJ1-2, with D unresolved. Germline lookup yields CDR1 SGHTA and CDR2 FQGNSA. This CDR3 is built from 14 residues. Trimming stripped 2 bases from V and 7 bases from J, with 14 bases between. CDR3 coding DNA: TGTGCCAGCAGCTTATCGTTAACTTGGGGTGGCTACACCTTC. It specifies CASSLSLTWGGYTF.

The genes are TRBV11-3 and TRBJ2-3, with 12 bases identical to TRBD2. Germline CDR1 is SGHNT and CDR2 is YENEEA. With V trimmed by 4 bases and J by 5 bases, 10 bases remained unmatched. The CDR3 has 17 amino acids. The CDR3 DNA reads TGTGCCAGCAGCTCTCGACTTACTAGCGGGAGGAGAGATACGCAGTATTTT. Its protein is CASSSRLTSGRRDTQYF.

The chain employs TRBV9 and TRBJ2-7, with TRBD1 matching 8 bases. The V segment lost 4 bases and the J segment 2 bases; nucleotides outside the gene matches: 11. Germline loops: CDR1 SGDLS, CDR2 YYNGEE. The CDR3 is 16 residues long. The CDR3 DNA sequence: TGTGCCAGCAGCCCCGGTGCCGGACAGGGACCCTACGAGCAGTACTTC. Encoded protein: CASSPGAGQGPYEQYF. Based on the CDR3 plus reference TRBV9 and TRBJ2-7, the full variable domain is DSGVTQTPKHLITATGQRVTLRCSPRSGDLSVYWYQQSLDQGLQFLIQYYNGEERAKGNILERFSAQQFPDLHSELNLSSLELGDSALYFCASSPGAGQGPYEQYFGPGTRLTVT.

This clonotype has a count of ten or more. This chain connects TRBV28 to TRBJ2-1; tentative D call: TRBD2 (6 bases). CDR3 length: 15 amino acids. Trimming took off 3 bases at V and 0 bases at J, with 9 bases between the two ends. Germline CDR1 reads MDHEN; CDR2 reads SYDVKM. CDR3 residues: CASSFGGISYNEQFF. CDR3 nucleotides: TGTGCCAGCAGTTTTGGCGGGATCTCCTACAATGAGCAGTTCTTC.

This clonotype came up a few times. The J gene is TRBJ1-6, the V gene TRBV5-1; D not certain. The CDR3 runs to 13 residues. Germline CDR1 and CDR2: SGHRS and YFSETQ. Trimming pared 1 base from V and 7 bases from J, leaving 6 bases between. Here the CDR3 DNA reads TGCGCCAGCAGCTTGAGATACAATTCACCCCTCCACTTT. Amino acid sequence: CASSLRYNSPLHF. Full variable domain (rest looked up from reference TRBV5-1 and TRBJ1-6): KAGVTQTPRYLIKTRGQQVTLSCSPISGHRSVSWYQQTPGQGLQFLFEYFSETQRNKGNFPGRFSGRQFSNSRSEMNVSTLELGDSALYLCASSLRYNSPLHFGNGTRLTVT.

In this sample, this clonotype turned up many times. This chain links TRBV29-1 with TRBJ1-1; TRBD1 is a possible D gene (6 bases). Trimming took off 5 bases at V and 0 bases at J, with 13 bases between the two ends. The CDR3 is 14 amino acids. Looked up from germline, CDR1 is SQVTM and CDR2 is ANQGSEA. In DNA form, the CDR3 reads TGCAGCGTTCAGGCAGGGGCCGTGAACACTGAAGCTTTCTTT. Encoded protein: CSVQAGAVNTEAFF.

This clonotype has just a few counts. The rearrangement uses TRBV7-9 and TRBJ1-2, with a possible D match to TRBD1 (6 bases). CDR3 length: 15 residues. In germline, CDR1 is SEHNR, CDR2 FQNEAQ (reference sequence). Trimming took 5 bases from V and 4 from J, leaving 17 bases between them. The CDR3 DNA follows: TGTGCCAGCAGCCCCGTCGCGGGGGCGCGCTATGGCTACACCTTC. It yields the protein CASSPVAGARYGYTF. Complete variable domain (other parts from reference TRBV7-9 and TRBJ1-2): DTGVSQNPRHKITKRGQNVTFRCDPISEHNRLYWYRQTLGQGPEFLTYFQNEAQLEKSRLLSDRFSAERPKGSFSTLEIQRTEQGDSAMYLCASSPVAGARYGYTFGSGTRLTVV.

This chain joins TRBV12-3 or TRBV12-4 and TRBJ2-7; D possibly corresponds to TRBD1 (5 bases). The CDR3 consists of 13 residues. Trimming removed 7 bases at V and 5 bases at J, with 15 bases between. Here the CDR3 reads CASTLWGGHEQYF. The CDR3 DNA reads TGTGCCAGCACCCTATGGGGCGGCCACGAGCAGTACTTC.

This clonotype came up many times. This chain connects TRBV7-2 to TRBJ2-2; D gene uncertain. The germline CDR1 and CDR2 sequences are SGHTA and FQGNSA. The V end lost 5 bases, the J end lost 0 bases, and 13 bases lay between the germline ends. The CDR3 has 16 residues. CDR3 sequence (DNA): TGTGCCAGCAGCCAACCGATAAGGGCGAACACCGGGGAGCTGTTTTTT. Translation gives CASSQPIRANTGELFF.

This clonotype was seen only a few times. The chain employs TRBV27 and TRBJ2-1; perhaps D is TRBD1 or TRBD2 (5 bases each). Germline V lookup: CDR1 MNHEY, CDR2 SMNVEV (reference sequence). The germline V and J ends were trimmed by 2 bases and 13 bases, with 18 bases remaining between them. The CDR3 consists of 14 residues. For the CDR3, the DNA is TGTGCCAGCAGTTTAGACAGTGAGGGACGCTCACAGTTCTTC. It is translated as CASSLDSEGRSQFF.

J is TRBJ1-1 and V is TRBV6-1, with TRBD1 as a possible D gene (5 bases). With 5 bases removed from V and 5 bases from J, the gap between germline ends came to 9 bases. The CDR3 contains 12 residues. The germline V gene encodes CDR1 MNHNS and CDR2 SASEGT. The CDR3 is CASSRQSTEAFF. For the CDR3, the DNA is TGTGCCAGCAGTAGACAGTCAACTGAAGCTTTCTTT.

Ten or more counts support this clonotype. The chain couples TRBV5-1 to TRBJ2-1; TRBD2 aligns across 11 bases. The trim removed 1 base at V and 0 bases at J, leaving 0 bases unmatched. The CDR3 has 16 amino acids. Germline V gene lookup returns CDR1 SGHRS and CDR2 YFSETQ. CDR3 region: CASSLTSGSSYNEQFF. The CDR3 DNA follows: TGCGCCAGCAGCTTGACTAGCGGGAGCTCCTACAATGAGCAGTTCTTC.